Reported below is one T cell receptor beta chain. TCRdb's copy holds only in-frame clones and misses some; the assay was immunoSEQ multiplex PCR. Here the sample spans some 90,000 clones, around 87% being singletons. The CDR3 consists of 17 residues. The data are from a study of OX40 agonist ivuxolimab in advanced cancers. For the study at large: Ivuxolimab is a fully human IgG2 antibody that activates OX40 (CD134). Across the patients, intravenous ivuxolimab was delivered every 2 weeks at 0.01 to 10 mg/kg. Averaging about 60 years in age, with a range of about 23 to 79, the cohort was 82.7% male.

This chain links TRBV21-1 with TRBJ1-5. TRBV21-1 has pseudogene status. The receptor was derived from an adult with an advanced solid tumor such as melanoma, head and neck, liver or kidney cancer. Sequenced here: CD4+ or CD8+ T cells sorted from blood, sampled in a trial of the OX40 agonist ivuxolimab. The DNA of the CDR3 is TGTGCCAGCAGCAAAGGTCGGGAGAAGGGAGGCAATCAGCCCCAGCATTTT. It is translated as CASSKGREKGGNQPQHF.